This T cell receptor (beta chain) is from a study of blood T cell repertoires in COVID-19 (dated by TCRdb to 2018 to 2021). The study in broad terms: Samples from collaborators originated in the United States, Italy and Spain and spanned both the acute and convalescent phases of COVID-19. The material from the prospective study consisted of cDNA or gDNA derived from T cells, B-cell-depleted T cells, or PBMCs. The dataset comprised deeply sampled blood TCRbeta repertoires from subjects exposed to, actively infected with, or recovered from COVID-19. A freely available public database, intended as a resource for researchers studying the immune response to SARS-CoV-2, is where the repertoires were released. The samples were drawn from two sources: the first 160 participants of the ongoing ImmuneRACE study, and 1,000 to 1,500 subjects contributed by 6 global collaborators. A de-identified subject ID, COVID-19 status, age in years and sex were almost always included in the sample metadata. HLA class I and class II types, where available, came from metadata supplied by the sample provider rather than from assay-based typing. Points the paper makes about the study in general: Clinical and demographic metadata were provided uncurated, with the amount varying by source and participant.

The germline V gene gives CDR1 as KGHSH and CDR2 as LQKENI. Trimming removed 3 bases from V and 13 bases from J; the gene matches leave 9 bases unexplained. Taken from cysteine to phenylalanine, the CDR3 has 14 residues. Only the CDR3 DNA stays, 42 bases, in frame from base 1. Another Seattle source contributed samples from volunteer blood donors who had recovered from COVID-19. Whole blood was collected in K2EDTA tubes by collaborating institutions according to the institutions' own protocols. For TCRbeta analysis, collaborator samples were shipped as frozen whole blood, as isolated PBMCs, or as DNA extracted from either sample type. Remarks on this clone: Which antigen it targets is not known. Base qualities are not at hand, and no much larger clone is one base apart.

TCRbeta CDR3 regions were amplified from genomic DNA by means of the immunoSEQ Assay, a bias-controlled multiplex PCR. Regarding the original processing steps: The number of nucleated cells in each sample was estimated by amplification of reference gene primers within the assay. To quantify the absolute abundance of each unique TCRbeta CDR3 rearrangement, sequence reads were collapsed and filtered. For each sample, productive Simpson clonality was calculated as the square root of Simpson's diversity index over productive rearrangements. TCRdb obtained this table from immuneACCESS and retained in-frame rearrangements with V and J assigned. These tables miss some clones; where compared with another copy, unresolved V genes account for less than half of the shortfall, and the remainder is unexplained. V and J calls and clone size come straight from that table; D and trimming were deduced from the DNA. For this sample there are 140,000 to 150,000 clones; 75% to 90% appear just once. The ten biggest clones cover approximately 3.6% of the sample.

The receptor was derived from a man in his 70s who had recovered from COVID-19. Specimen: peripheral blood. This receptor chain uses TRBV18 and TRBJ2-2; 9 junctional bases match TRBD1. The CDR3 amino acid sequence is: CASSPVRDRDALFF. The DNA sequence follows: TGTGCCAGCTCACCGGTTCGGGACAGGGACGCGCTGTTTTTT. With all but the CDR3 taken from the reference TRBV18 and TRBJ2-2 genes, the full variable domain is: NAGVMQNPRHLVRRRGQEARLRCSPMKGHSHVYWYRQLPEEGLKFMVYLQKENIIDESGMPKERFSAEFPKEGPSILRIQQVVRGDSAAYFCASSPVRDRDALFFGEGSRLTVL.